Presented here are 15 T cell receptor beta chains from one specimen sequenced in a study of T-cell reconstitution after alpha-beta-depleted transplantation in children. TCRbeta library preparation incorporated unique molecular identifiers. MiXCR, run by TCRdb on the PCR reads, gives a single entry per CDR3 protein. The sample contains approximately 240,000 distinct CDR3 sequences, 7.5% to 10% of which appear only once. The sequenced sample was PBMCs from the stem cell graft donor, obtained from the stem cell graft. The receptors were gathered from a human donor who donated a stem cell graft to a child with SCID.

In its sample, this clonotype was seen many times. The chain uses TRBV4-2 and TRBJ2-1, with D uncertain. V lost 1 base to trimming and J lost 5 bases, with 12 bases between them. CDR3 length equals 15 residues. The germline V gene has CDR1 LGHNA and CDR2 YNFKEQ. This CDR3 is CASSQGVRPNNEQFF. The CDR3 nucleotides read TGTGCCAGCAGCCAAGGGGTCCGTCCTAACAATGAGCAGTTCTTC.

The table lists this clonotype with many counts. J is TRBJ1-1 and V is TRBV2; D is possibly TRBD1 (5 bases). Germline V CDR1 and CDR2: SNHLY, FYNNEI. V lost 11 bases, J lost 4 bases, and 14 bases lay in between. CDR3 length: 12 residues. The CDR3 protein is CAGRGRVTEAFF. CDR3 DNA: TGTGCCGGTCGGGGGAGGGTCACTGAAGCTTTCTTT.

Many counts were recorded for this clonotype. The chain is built from TRBV5-1 and TRBJ2-5; TRBD1 is a possible D gene (5 bases). The ends were cut back, 7 bases at V and 3 bases at J, with 16 bases in the middle. CDR1 is SGHRS and CDR2 is YFSETQ in the germline V gene. This CDR3 is 14 amino acids long. CDR3 nucleotide sequence: TGCGCCAGCGGGGCAGGGTCCCCCAAAGAGACCCAGTACTTC. This codes for CASGAGSPKETQYF.

This clonotype was picked up many times. The chain employs TRBV12-3 or TRBV12-4 and TRBJ1-5; D remains unclear. The CDR3 runs 12 residues. V lost 3 bases, J lost 6 bases, and 6 bases lay in between. CDR3 residues: CASSFRGQPQHF. CDR3 DNA: TGTGCCAGCAGTTTTCGGGGTCAGCCCCAGCATTTT.

This clonotype was picked up many times. This may be a read error, as it is one base from a much larger clone. The rearrangement joins TRBV7-2 to TRBJ1-3; no firm D call. The CDR3 totals 13 residues. CDR1 SGHTA and CDR2 FQGNSA come from the germline V gene. The CDR3 is CASSPHSVGTTYF. Here the CDR3 DNA reads TGTGCCAGCAGCCCCCACAGTGTGGGCACCACATATTTT.

The sample holds many counts of this clonotype. This chain uses TRBV7-6 with TRBJ1-6; D gene uncertain. Looked up from germline, CDR1 is SGHVS and CDR2 is FNYEAQ. Trimming stripped 4 bases from V and 7 bases from J, with 14 bases between. The CDR3 has 15 residues. The CDR3 nucleotides are TGTGCCAGCAGCTCCCAGGTCGGGAGAAATTCACCCCTCCACTTT. Its protein product is CASSSQVGRNSPLHF.

At least ten counts were recorded for this clonotype. This chain links TRBV6-1 with TRBJ2-7; no definite D call. Germline V gene data show CDR1 as MNHNS and CDR2 as SASEGT. The CDR3 sequence is 17 residues long. The germline V and J ends were trimmed by 6 bases and 0 bases, with 21 bases remaining between them. The CDR3 is CASRRGGAQRSSYEQYF. CDR3 bases: TGTGCCAGCAGGAGAGGTGGAGCCCAAAGGAGCTCCTACGAGCAGTACTTC.

The V gene is TRBV29-1, the J gene TRBJ2-2, with 9 positions matching TRBD2. The germline CDR1 and CDR2 sequences are SQVTM and ANQGSEA. The CDR3 is made up of 13 amino acids. After removal of 7 bases from V and 3 bases from J, the junction contained 3 bases not matched to a gene. CDR3 in amino acids: CSARLADTGELFF. CDR3 in DNA: TGCAGCGCGCGACTAGCGGACACCGGGGAGCTGTTTTTT.

This clonotype was detected ten times or more. The chain recombines TRBV10-3 with TRBJ1-1, with D uncertain. CDR1 ENHRY and CDR2 SYGVKD come from the germline V gene. The ends were cut back, 3 bases at V and 4 bases at J, with 15 bases in the middle. The CDR3 has 15 residues. CDR3 sequence (DNA): TGTGCCATCAGTGATCACCAAGCAGCTCCCACTGAAGCTTTCTTT. Its protein product is CAISDHQAAPTEAFF.

The gene calls are TRBV24-1 and TRBJ2-4; D not resolved. This CDR3 has 13 residues. Germline-derived CDR1 and CDR2 are KGHDR and SFDVKD. The ends were cut back, 2 bases at V and 5 bases at J, with 6 bases in the middle. In nucleotides, the CDR3 is TGTGCCACCAGTGATTATCGGGAAAACATTCAGTACTTC. This gives the protein CATSDYRENIQYF.

This clonotype was detected ten times or more. The rearrangement links TRBV5-6 to TRBJ1-3; D is possibly TRBD1 (6 bases). The CDR3 is 17 amino acids. V lost 2 bases to trimming and J lost 2 bases, with 17 bases between them. Per germline, CDR1 SGHDT and CDR2 YYEEEE. CDR3 nucleotide sequence: TGTGCCAGCAGCTTCAATTTAGGGGGGGCGCCTGGAAACACCATATATTTT. The encoded protein is CASSFNLGGAPGNTIYF.

This clonotype was found many times. This chain uses TRBV6-1 with TRBJ1-3; TRBD1 is a possible D gene (5 bases). The CDR3 runs to 15 residues. CDR1 MNHNS and CDR2 SASEGT come from the germline V gene. Trimming stripped 6 bases from V and 2 bases from J, with 14 bases between. CDR3 loop: CASSHPGTAGNTIYF. The CDR3 DNA reads as TGTGCCAGCAGCCACCCCGGGACCGCTGGAAACACCATATATTTT.

The chain carries TRBV6-1 and TRBJ1-5; no definite D call. This CDR3 has 14 amino acids. Germline CDR1 MNHNS, CDR2 SASEGT. Trimming left V 6 bases short and J 0 bases short, with 9 bases between. In DNA, the CDR3 is TGTGCCAGCAGCGCCAGTTATAGCAATCAGCCCCAGCATTTT. It translates to CASSASYSNQPQHF.

This clonotype has at least ten counts. In nucleotides, the CDR3 is TGTGCCAGCAGTGGACGGGGGGGTGTGGATGAGCAGTTCTTC. Amino acids: CASSGRGGVDEQFF. This sequence joins TRBV6-4 and TRBJ2-1; 8 positions agree with TRBD2. Germline V gene sequence: CDR1 MRHNA, CDR2 SNTAGT. CDR3 length: 14 residues. V was pared by 4 bases and J by 8 bases, with 7 bases of the junction left unmatched.

This clonotype was recorded a few times. The CDR3 sequence: CASSLVRQVNQPQHF. The CDR3 DNA is TGTGCCAGCAGCTTAGTAAGGCAGGTCAATCAGCCCCAGCATTTT. The chain carries TRBV7-2 and TRBJ1-5, with D unresolved. Trimming removed 1 base at V and 3 bases at J, with 10 bases between. The CDR3 is 15 amino acids. CDR1 is SGHTA, CDR2 FQGNSA, per germline.